This T cell receptor beta chain was recovered during a study of T cells in Graves' hyperthyroidism and ophthalmopathy. Study outcomes and limitations: From stable hyperthyroidism, ophthalmopathy was set apart by a 13 V-J model. Before onset, ophthalmopathy was predicted by the model a median roughly 6.4 months earlier. Most thyroid clonotypes expanded above 0.001 appeared in blood too.

Fresh peripheral blood, approximately 10 ml, was the source of the PBMCs. Comments on this clonotype: Antigen unknown.

Germline lookup yields CDR1 SGHNT and CDR2 YYREEE (reference sequence). The length of the CDR3 is 15 residues. V shed 3 bases, J shed 8 bases, and the junction held 10 bases outside the gene matches. TCR beta CDR3 sequences were amplified from RNA transcripts. TCR CDR3 regions were first amplified by RT-PCR with HTBI primers. TCRdb itself ran the multiplex PCR reads through MiXCR, one entry per CDR3 protein. The table records over 400,000 distinct CDR3 sequences, approximately 22% of them present only once. Sequenced material: blood. This chain uses TRBV5-4 with TRBJ2-1; 8 bases agree with TRBD1. The TCR sequence derives from a woman aged 70-85 years with Graves' ophthalmopathy. The CDR3 sequence: CASSSGGQGWDEQFF. As DNA, the CDR3 is TGTGCCAGCAGCTCAGGGGGCCAAGGTTGGGATGAGCAGTTCTTC.